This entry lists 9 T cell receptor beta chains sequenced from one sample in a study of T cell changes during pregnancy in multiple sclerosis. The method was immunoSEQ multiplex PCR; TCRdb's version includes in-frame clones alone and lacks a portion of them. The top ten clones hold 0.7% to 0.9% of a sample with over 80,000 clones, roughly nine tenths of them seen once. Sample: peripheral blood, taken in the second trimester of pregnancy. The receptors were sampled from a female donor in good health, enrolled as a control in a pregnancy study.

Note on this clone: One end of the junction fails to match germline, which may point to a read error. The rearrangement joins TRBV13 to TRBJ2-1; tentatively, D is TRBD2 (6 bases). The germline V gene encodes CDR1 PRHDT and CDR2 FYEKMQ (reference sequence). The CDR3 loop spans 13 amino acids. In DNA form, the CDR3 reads TGTGCCAGCAGCCAGAGGAGGGGCGCCTGGGTAATCTTC. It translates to CASSQRRGAWVIF.

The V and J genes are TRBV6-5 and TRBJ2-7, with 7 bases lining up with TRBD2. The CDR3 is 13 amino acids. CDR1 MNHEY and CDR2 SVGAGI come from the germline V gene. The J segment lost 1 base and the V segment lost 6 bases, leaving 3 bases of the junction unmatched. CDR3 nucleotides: TGTGCCAGCAGCCAGGGAGGGTCCTACGAGCAGTACTTC. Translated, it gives CASSQGGSYEQYF.

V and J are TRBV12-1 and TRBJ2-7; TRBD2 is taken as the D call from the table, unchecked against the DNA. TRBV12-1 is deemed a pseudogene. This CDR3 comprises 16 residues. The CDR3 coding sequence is TGTGCCAGCAGCTTCCACCTCGGGTGTGAAGCCTACGAGCAGTACTTC. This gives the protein CASSFHLGCEAYEQYF.

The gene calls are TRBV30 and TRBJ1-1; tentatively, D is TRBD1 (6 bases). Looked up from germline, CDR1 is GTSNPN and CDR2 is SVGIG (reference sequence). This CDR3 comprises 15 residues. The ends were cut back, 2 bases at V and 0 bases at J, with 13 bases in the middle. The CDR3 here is CAWSRGGLMNTEAFF. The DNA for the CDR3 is TGTGCCTGGAGTCGGGGGGGGCTCATGAACACTGAAGCTTTCTTT.

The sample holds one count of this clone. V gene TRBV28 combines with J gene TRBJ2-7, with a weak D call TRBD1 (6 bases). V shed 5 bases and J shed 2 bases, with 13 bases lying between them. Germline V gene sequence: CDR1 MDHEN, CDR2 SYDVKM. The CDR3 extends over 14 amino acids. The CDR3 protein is CASSVRGTTYEQYF. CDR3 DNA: TGTGCCAGCAGTGTCAGGGGCACAACCTACGAGCAGTACTTC.

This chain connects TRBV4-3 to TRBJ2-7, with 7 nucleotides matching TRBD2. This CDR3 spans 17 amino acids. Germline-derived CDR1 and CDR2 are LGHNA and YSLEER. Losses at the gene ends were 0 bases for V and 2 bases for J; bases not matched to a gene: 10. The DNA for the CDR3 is TGCGCCAGCAGCCAAGACCCCAGCGGGAACCCCCCCTACGAGCAGTACTTC. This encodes CASSQDPSGNPPYEQYF.

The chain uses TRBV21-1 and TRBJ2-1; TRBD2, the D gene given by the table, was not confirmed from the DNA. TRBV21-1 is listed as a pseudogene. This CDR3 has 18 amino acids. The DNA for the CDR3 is TGTGCCAGCAGCAAAAGGGGGCTAGCGGGAGGCCCTTGGCATGAGCAGTTCTTC. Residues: CASSKRGLAGGPWHEQFF.

The CDR3 DNA is TGCGCCAGCAGCCAGGATTTAGCAGGCACAGATACGCAGTATTTT. Its protein product is CASSQDLAGTDTQYF. The rearrangement links TRBV4-3 to TRBJ2-3; D ambiguous. The V end lost 3 bases, the J end lost 1 base, and 11 bases lay between the germline ends. Germline V lookup: CDR1 LGHNA, CDR2 YSLEER. The CDR3 spans 15 residues.

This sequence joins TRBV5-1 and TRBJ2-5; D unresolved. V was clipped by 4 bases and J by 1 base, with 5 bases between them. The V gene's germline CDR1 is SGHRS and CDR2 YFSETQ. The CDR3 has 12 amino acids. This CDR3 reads CASSPTQETQYF. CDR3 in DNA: TGCGCCAGCAGCCCTACCCAAGAGACCCAGTACTTC. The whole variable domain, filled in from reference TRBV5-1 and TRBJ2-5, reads KAGVTQTPRYLIKTRGQQVTLSCSPISGHRSVSWYQQTPGQGLQFLFEYFSETQRNKGNFPGRFSGRQFSNSRSEMNVSTLELGDSALYLCASSPTQETQYFGPGTRLLVL.